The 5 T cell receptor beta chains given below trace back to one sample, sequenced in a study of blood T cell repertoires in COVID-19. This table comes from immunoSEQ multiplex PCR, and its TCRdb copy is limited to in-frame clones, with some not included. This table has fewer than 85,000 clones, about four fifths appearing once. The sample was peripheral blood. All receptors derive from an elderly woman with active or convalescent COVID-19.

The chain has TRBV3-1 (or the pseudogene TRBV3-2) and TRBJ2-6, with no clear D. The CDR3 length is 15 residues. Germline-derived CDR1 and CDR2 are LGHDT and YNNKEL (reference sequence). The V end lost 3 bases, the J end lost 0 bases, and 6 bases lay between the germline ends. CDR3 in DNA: TGTGCCAGCAGCCAGGCAGACTCTGGGGCCAACGTCCTGACTTTC. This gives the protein CASSQADSGANVLTF.

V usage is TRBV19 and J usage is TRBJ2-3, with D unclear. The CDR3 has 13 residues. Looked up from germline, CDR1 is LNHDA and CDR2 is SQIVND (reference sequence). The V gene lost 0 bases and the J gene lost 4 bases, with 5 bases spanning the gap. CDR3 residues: CASSIESPDTQYF. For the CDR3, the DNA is TGTGCCAGTAGTATAGAGAGCCCAGATACGCAGTATTTT.

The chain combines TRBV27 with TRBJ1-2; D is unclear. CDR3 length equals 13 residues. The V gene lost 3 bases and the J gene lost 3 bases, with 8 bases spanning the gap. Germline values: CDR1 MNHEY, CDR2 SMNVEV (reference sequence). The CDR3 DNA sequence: TGTGCCAGCAGTTTCGGAGGGTACTATGGCTACACCTTC. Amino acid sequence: CASSFGGYYGYTF.

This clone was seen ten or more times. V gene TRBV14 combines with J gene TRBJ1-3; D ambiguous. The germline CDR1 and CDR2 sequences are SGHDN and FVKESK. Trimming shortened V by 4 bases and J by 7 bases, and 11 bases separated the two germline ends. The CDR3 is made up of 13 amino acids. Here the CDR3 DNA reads TGTGCCAGCAGCCTCGGACTGGGGAACACCATATATTTT. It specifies CASSLGLGNTIYF.

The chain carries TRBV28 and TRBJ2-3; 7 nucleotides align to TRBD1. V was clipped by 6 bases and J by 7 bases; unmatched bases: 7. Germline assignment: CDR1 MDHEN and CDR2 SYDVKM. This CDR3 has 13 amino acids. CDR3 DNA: TGTGCCAGCAGCAGGGGACAGTCCCATACGCAGTATTTT. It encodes CASSRGQSHTQYF.